The clone carrying this TCR beta chain has only a few counts. The antigen remains unidentified. This record belongs to a study of T-cell memory formation after mild COVID-19. General study points: There were some responding clones in pre-infection memory, which suggested that cross-reactive memory had joined. CD4+ contracting clones were mainly CM and EM; CD8+ ones, EMRA.

Germline V gene sequence: CDR1 MGHDK, CDR2 SYGVNS. The CDR3 runs to 15 residues. V trimming: 5 bases; J trimming: 4 bases; junction bases outside the gene matches: 8. TCRdb re-called the 5' RACE reads with MiXCR, one entry per CDR3 protein. This sample yields 280,000 or so distinct CDR3 sequences, of which around 8% are seen a single time; around a fifth belongs to the top ten. The chain is built from TRBV25-1 and TRBJ2-3; 8 bases map to TRBD2. This TCR was sampled from a man between 18 and 29 years old who had mild COVID-19 (a few samples of this study predate the infection). Cell type and time point are not known. Sequencing input: PBMCs or a T cell subset sorted from them (not recorded which). CDR3 nucleotide sequence: TGTGCCAGCAGTCTAGCGGGTGTGTGGGCAGATACGCAGTATTTT. This gives the protein CASSLAGVWADTQYF.